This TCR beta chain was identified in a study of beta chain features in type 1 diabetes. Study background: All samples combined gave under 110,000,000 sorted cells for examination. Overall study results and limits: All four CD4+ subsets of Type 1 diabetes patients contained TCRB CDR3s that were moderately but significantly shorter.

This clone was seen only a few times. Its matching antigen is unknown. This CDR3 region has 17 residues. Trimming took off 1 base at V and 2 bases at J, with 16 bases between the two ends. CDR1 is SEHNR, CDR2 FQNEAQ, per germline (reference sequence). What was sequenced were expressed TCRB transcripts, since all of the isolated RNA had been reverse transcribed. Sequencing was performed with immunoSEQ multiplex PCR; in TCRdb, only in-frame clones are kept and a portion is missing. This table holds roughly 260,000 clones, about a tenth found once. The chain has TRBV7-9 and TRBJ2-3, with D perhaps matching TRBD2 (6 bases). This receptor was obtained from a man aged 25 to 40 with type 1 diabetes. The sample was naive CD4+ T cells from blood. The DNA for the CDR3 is TGTGCCAGCAGCTTAGGTGGGGCGGGGCCATCCACAGATACGCAGTATTTT. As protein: CASSLGGAGPSTDTQYF.